These 6 T cell receptor beta chains were all obtained from the same sample, sequenced in a study of OX40 agonist ivuxolimab in advanced cancers. TCRdb's table, derived via immunoSEQ multiplex PCR, lists solely in-frame clones and lacks some. The data show 7,200 or so clones, under 85% seen once. The sample here was CD4+ or CD8+ T cells sorted from blood, taken in a trial of the OX40 agonist ivuxolimab. These receptors were obtained from an adult with an advanced solid tumor such as melanoma, head and neck, liver or kidney cancer.

The chain combines TRBV7-2 with TRBJ1-3; D is possibly TRBD1 (6 bases). CDR3 size: 14 residues. Per the germline V gene, CDR1 is SGHTA and CDR2 is FQGNSA. V was cut by 11 bases and J by 3 bases, with 17 bases left in between. The CDR3 spells CASSGVTGGNTIYF. CDR3 DNA sequence: TGTGCCTCGTCAGGGGTAACTGGTGGAAACACCATATATTTT.

CDR3 loop: CASSETGGTGELFF. CDR3 DNA sequence: TGTGCCAGCAGCGAGACAGGGGGTACCGGGGAGCTGTTTTTT. The chain couples TRBV9 to TRBJ2-2; 9 positions match TRBD1. This CDR3 has 14 amino acids. V was pared by 3 bases and J by 5 bases, with 2 bases of the junction left unmatched. CDR1 and CDR2 (germline): SGDLS, YYNGEE.

V gene TRBV9 combines with J gene TRBJ2-5; 14 bases are shared with TRBD2. V was pared by 3 bases and J by 5 bases, with 3 bases of the junction left unmatched. This CDR3 is built from 15 residues. Germline CDR1 reads SGDLS; CDR2 reads YYNGEE. The CDR3 reads CASSEGLAGGETQYF. DNA for the CDR3: TGTGCCAGCAGCGAAGGACTAGCGGGAGGTGAGACCCAGTACTTC.

CDR3 protein: CASNGLAGEDEQFF. CDR3 coding DNA: TGTGCCAGCAATGGACTAGCGGGGGAGGATGAGCAGTTCTTC. The gene calls are TRBV6-6 and TRBJ2-1; TRBD2 aligns across 13 bases. Germline CDR1 reads MNHNY; CDR2 reads SVGAGI (reference sequence). The V segment lost 7 bases and the J segment 8 bases; nucleotides outside the gene matches: 5. This CDR3 spans 14 amino acids.

The rearrangement uses TRBV13 and TRBJ2-7; 7 nucleotides line up with TRBD2. The CDR3 length is 14 residues. Germline loops: CDR1 PRHDT, CDR2 FYEKMQ (reference sequence). The V gene end was trimmed by 5 bases and the J gene end by 5 bases; junction bases not matched to a gene: 9. The CDR3 sequence is CASSMGGRVNEQYF. The CDR3 DNA reads as TGTGCCAGCAGCATGGGGGGGAGAGTGAACGAGCAGTACTTC.

The J gene is TRBJ2-7, the V gene TRBV28; D is unresolved. Trimming removed 6 bases from V and 1 base from J, with 10 bases in between. Germline V gives CDR1 MDHEN, CDR2 SYDVKM. The CDR3 spans 13 residues. The CDR3 sequence: CASSGPGSYEQYF. CDR3 bases: TGTGCCAGCAGCGGCCCAGGTTCCTACGAGCAGTACTTC.